Listed here are 18 T cell receptor beta chains from one sample, sequenced in a study of shared clonotypes between healthy human individuals. The data were produced by immunoSEQ multiplex PCR, yet TCRdb's version contains in-frame clones alone and is incomplete. Of millions of clones in the sample, around 90% are singletons; the top ten hold over 0.12%. Sequenced input: naive CD4+ T cells sorted from blood. Subset denoted: CD45RA+ positively selected. All receptors derive from a young man in good health.

The rearrangement links TRBV5-1 to TRBJ1-5, with 7 nucleotides matching TRBD1. Germline assignment: CDR1 SGHRS and CDR2 YFSETQ. This CDR3 has 16 residues. J lost 0 bases, V lost 4 bases, and 7 bases had no gene match. CDR3 loop: CASSAGQDNSNQPQHF. In DNA form, the CDR3 reads TGCGCCAGCAGCGCTGGACAGGATAATAGCAATCAGCCCCAGCATTTT.

Turning to this clone: This sample also contains other DNA sequences that code for the same CDR3. The chain is built from TRBV7-2 and TRBJ2-7, with D possibly TRBD1 on 6 matching bases. Germline V gene data show CDR1 as SGHTA and CDR2 as FQGNSA. The CDR3 length is 14 residues. V was clipped by 2 bases and J by 2 bases, with 10 bases between them. The DNA for the CDR3 is TGTGCCAGCAGCTTAAGTCAGGGGCCCTACGAGCAGTACTTC. Protein product: CASSLSQGPYEQYF.

The chain employs TRBV19 and TRBJ1-1, with 9 bases fitting TRBD1. J gave up 0 bases and V 4 bases, and 6 bases lay outside the gene matches. There are 16 residues in the CDR3. Germline lookup yields CDR1 LNHDA and CDR2 SQIVND (reference sequence). CDR3 protein: CASSRDRVNLNTEAFF. CDR3 DNA: TGTGCCAGTAGTAGGGACAGGGTAAACCTGAACACTGAAGCTTTCTTT. Filled out from reference TRBV19 and TRBJ1-1, the complete variable domain reads DGGITQSPKYLFRKEGQNVTLSCEQNLNHDAMYWYRQDPGQGLRLIYYSQIVNDFQKGDIAEGYSVSREKKESFPLTVTSAQKNPTAFYLCASSRDRVNLNTEAFFGQGTRLTVV.

The sample holds one count of this clone. This chain uses TRBV5-1 with TRBJ2-3, with TRBD1 matching over 7 bases. CDR3 length: 14 amino acids. Germline lookup yields CDR1 SGHRS and CDR2 YFSETQ. Trimming took 4 bases from V and 3 from J; bases not matched to a gene: 5. CDR3 nucleotide sequence: TGCGCCAGCAGCCAAACGACAGGGACAGATACGCAGTATTTT. It codes for CASSQTTGTDTQYF.

In nucleotides, the CDR3 is TGTGCCAGCTCACCTACCGGGACAGCTAATAACGGCTACACCTTC. Protein product: CASSPTGTANNGYTF. The chain carries TRBV18 and TRBJ1-2; 7 nucleotides agree with TRBD1. This CDR3 region has 15 residues. The junction had 12 bases not matched to a gene; V was cut back by 3 bases and J by 8 bases. Germline V gives CDR1 KGHSH, CDR2 LQKENI.

This sequence joins TRBV30 and TRBJ1-6, with D perhaps TRBD1 (6 bases). The CDR3 totals 14 residues. The germline V gene encodes CDR1 GTSNPN and CDR2 SVGIG (reference sequence). V lost 2 bases and J 7 bases, leaving 12 bases between the germline ends. In nucleotides, the CDR3 is TGTGCCTGGAGTCCACCCCAGGGGAATTCACCCCTCCACTTT. The encoded protein is CAWSPPQGNSPLHF. Complete variable domain (other parts from reference TRBV30 and TRBJ1-6): SQTIHQWPATLVQPVGSPLSLECTVEGTSNPNLYWYRQAAGRGLQLLFYSVGIGQISSEVPQNLSASRPQDRQFILSSKKLLLSDSGFYLCAWSPPQGNSPLHFGNGTRLTVT.

On this clone: This same CDR3 is encoded by further DNA sequences in the sample. For the CDR3, the DNA is TGTGCCTGGAGCCCCGGGGCCAAAAACATTCAGTACTTC. It encodes CAWSPGAKNIQYF. V gene TRBV30 combines with J gene TRBJ2-4; D unresolved. This CDR3 comprises 13 residues. CDR1 is GTSNPN, CDR2 SVGIG, per germline (reference sequence). Trimming removed 3 bases at V and 1 base at J, with 7 bases between.

The chain recombines TRBV29-1 with TRBJ2-7, with no clear D. V was cut by 3 bases and J by 0 bases, with 9 bases left in between. In germline, CDR1 is SQVTM, CDR2 ANQGSEA. The CDR3 contains 13 residues. CDR3 in DNA: TGCAGCGTTGAGGGAAAATTCTCCTACGAGCAGTACTTC. Translation gives CSVEGKFSYEQYF.

The rearrangement joins TRBV6-4 to TRBJ2-7; D may be TRBD1 (6 bases). Germline CDR1 and CDR2: MRHNA and SNTAGT. Trimming cost V 7 bases and J 2 bases, with 15 bases left between them. The CDR3 has 14 amino acids. The CDR3 sequence is CASNFVGDTYEQYF. The CDR3 DNA reads TGTGCCAGCAATTTTGTGGGGGACACCTACGAGCAGTACTTC.

CDR3 amino acids: CASSIGLATSTDTQYF. The CDR3 coding sequence is TGCGCCAGCAGCATAGGACTAGCGACTAGCACAGATACGCAGTATTTT. The rearrangement joins TRBV5-1 to TRBJ2-3; 9 nucleotides match TRBD2. There are 16 residues in the CDR3. Germline assignment: CDR1 SGHRS and CDR2 YFSETQ. V shed 4 bases, J shed 0 bases, and the junction held 6 bases outside the gene matches.

The J gene is TRBJ1-2, the V gene TRBV4-1; D gene ambiguous. V lost 1 base and J 8 bases, leaving 17 bases between the germline ends. This CDR3 region has 15 residues. CDR1 is MGHRA and CDR2 is YSYEKL in the germline V gene. CDR3 in amino acids: CASSQVAQTEGGYTF. For the CDR3, the DNA is TGCGCCAGCAGCCAAGTGGCCCAAACCGAAGGGGGCTACACCTTC.

The J gene is TRBJ2-3, the V gene TRBV6-5; the D is unclear. The CDR3 loop spans 13 amino acids. V was trimmed by 5 bases and J by 2 bases, leaving 8 bases between them. CDR1 is MNHEY, CDR2 SVGAGI, per germline. The CDR3 DNA is TGTGCCAGCAGTGACGGATTCACAGATACGCAGTATTTT. Translating it yields CASSDGFTDTQYF.

This sequence joins TRBV25-1 and TRBJ2-7; 7 nucleotides agree with TRBD1. This CDR3 region has 13 residues. V gave up 4 bases and J gave up 2 bases; unmatched junction bases: 2. Germline assignment: CDR1 MGHDK and CDR2 SYGVNS. In DNA form, the CDR3 reads TGTGCCAGCAGTGTCACAGGGGCCTACGAGCAGTACTTC. As protein: CASSVTGAYEQYF.

This clone was picked up one time. CDR3 in DNA: TGTGCCAGTAGTACCGGACCCTGGGACTATGGCTACACCTTC. Translated: CASSTGPWDYGYTF. This sequence joins TRBV19 and TRBJ1-2; D not certain. There are 14 residues in the CDR3. The germline gives CDR1 LNHDA, CDR2 SQIVND (reference sequence). Trimming took off 4 bases at V and 3 bases at J, with 12 bases between the two ends.

V usage is TRBV29-1 and J usage is TRBJ2-6; TRBD1 aligns across 10 bases. The CDR3 is 16 residues long. The germline gives CDR1 SQVTM, CDR2 ANQGSEA. V was pared by 4 bases and J by 1 base, with 4 bases of the junction left unmatched. The CDR3 protein is CSVADRGFSGANVLTF. CDR3 sequence (DNA): TGCAGCGTTGCGGACAGGGGGTTTTCTGGGGCCAACGTCCTGACTTTC. The whole variable domain, remainder taken from reference TRBV29-1 and TRBJ2-6, is SAVISQKPSRDICQRGTSLTIQCQVDSQVTMMFWYRQQPGQSLTLIATANQGSEATYESGFVIDKFPISRPNLTFSTLTVSNMSPEDSSIYLCSVADRGFSGANVLTFGAGSRLTVL.

This clone was observed once. The V call is TRBV9, the J call TRBJ1-1, with a possible D match to TRBD1 (5 bases). V lost 0 bases to trimming and J lost 4 bases, with 10 bases between them. This CDR3 is 14 amino acids long. Germline V gene lookup returns CDR1 SGDLS and CDR2 YYNGEE. CDR3 in DNA: TGTGCCAGCAGCGTAGCAGGGAGCAGCACTGAAGCTTTCTTT. Protein product: CASSVAGSSTEAFF. The full variable domain, with the rest looked up from reference TRBV9 and TRBJ1-1, is DSGVTQTPKHLITATGQRVTLRCSPRSGDLSVYWYQQSLDQGLQFLIQYYNGEERAKGNILERFSAQQFPDLHSELNLSSLELGDSALYFCASSVAGSSTEAFFGQGTRLTVV.

In nucleotides, the CDR3 is TGCGCCAGCAGCTGGGGGACAGGGAGTAATGAAAAACTGTTTTTT. It encodes CASSWGTGSNEKLFF. The rearrangement uses TRBV5-1 and TRBJ1-4; 9 nucleotides line up with TRBD1. Per germline, CDR1 SGHRS and CDR2 YFSETQ. The CDR3 sequence is 15 residues long. V gave up 3 bases and J gave up 4 bases; unmatched junction bases: 4.

This chain links TRBV30 with TRBJ2-3, with 7 bases aligning to TRBD1. V was pared by 3 bases and J by 2 bases, with 5 bases of the junction left unmatched. This CDR3 spans 14 amino acids. Germline V CDR1 and CDR2: GTSNPN, SVGIG (reference sequence). The CDR3 region is CAWSATGVTDTQYF. CDR3 in DNA: TGTGCCTGGAGCGCCACAGGGGTCACAGATACGCAGTATTTT.